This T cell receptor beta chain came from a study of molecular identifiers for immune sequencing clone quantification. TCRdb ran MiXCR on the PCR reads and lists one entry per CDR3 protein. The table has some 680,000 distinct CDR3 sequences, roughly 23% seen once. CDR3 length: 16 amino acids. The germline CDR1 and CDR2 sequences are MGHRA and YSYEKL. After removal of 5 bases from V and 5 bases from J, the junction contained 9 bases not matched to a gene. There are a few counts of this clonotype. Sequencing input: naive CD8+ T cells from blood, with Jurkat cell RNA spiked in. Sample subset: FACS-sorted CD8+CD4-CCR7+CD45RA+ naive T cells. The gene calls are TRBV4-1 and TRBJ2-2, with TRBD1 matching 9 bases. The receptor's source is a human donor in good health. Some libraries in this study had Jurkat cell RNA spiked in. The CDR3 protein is CASSFRQGGETGELFF. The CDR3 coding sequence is TGCGCCAGCAGCTTCCGACAGGGGGGTGAAACCGGGGAGCTGTTTTTT.